This T cell receptor beta chain was identified in a study of T-cell reconstitution after alpha-beta-depleted transplantation in children. Unique molecular identifiers were incorporated during preparation of the TCRbeta library. TCRdb re-analysed the PCR reads in MiXCR, keeping a single row per CDR3 protein. The repertoire holds 150,000 to 200,000 distinct CDR3 sequences, with roughly 15% as singletons. This clonotype occurred many times. The V end lost 5 bases, the J end lost 1 base, and 14 bases lay between the germline ends. The CDR3 totals 15 residues. Germline V lookup: CDR1 MNHNS, CDR2 SASEGT. The sequenced sample was PBMCs from the stem cell graft donor, obtained from the stem cell graft. The TCR sequence derives from a human donor who donated a stem cell graft to a child with acute lymphoblastic leukemia. The V gene is TRBV6-1, the J gene TRBJ1-1, with a possible D match to TRBD1 (5 bases). CDR3 sequence (DNA): TGTGCCAGCAGTACGCCGGGACGGGGGAACACTGAAGCTTTCTTT. Translating gives CASSTPGRGNTEAFF.